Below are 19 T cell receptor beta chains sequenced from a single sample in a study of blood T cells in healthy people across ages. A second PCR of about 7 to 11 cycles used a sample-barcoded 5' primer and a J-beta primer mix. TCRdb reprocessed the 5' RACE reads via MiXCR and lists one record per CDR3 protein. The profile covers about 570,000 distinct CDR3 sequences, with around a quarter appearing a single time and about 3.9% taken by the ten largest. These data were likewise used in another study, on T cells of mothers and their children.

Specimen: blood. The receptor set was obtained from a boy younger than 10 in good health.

CDR3 bases: TGCAGCGTGTTGAGGATGGACAGGGCCTTTAATAACTATGGCTACACCTTC. Translating it yields CSVLRMDRAFNNYGYTF. The rearrangement uses TRBV29-1 and TRBJ1-2, with 8 bases fitting TRBD1. V lost 6 bases and J lost 1; bases outside the gene matches: 16. Germline-derived CDR1 and CDR2 are SQVTM and ANQGSEA. This CDR3 has 17 residues.

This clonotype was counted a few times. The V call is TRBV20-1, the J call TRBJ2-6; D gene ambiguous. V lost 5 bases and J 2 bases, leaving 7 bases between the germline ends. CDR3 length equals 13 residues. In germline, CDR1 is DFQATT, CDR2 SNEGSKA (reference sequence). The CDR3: CSAGSPGANVLTF. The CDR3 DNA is TGCAGTGCTGGTAGCCCTGGGGCCAACGTCCTGACTTTC.

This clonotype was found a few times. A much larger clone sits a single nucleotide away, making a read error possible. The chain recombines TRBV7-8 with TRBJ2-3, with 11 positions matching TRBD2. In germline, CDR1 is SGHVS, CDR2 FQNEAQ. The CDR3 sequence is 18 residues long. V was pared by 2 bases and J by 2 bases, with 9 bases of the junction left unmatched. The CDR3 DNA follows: TGTGCCAGCAGCTTAAGGGGGACTAGCGGAACTATCACAGATACGCAGTATTTT. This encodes CASSLRGTSGTITDTQYF.

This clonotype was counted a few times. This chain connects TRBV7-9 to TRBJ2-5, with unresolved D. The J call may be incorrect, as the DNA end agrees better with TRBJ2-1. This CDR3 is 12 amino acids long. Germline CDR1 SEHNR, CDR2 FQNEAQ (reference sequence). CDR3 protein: CASSSSWGEQFF. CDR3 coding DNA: TGTGCCAGCAGCTCAAGCTGGGGTGAGCAGTTCTTC.

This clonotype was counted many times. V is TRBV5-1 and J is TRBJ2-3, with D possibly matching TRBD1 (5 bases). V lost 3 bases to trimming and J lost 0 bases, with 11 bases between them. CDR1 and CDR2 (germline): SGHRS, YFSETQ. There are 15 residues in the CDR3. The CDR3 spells CASSWGHTSTDTQYF. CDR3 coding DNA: TGCGCCAGCAGCTGGGGCCATACTAGCACAGATACGCAGTATTTT. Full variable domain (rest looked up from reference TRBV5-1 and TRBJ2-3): KAGVTQTPRYLIKTRGQQVTLSCSPISGHRSVSWYQQTPGQGLQFLFEYFSETQRNKGNFPGRFSGRQFSNSRSEMNVSTLELGDSALYLCASSWGHTSTDTQYFGPGTRLTVL.

The CDR3 loop is CASTWGSGGETQYF. CDR3 bases: TGTGCCAGCACTTGGGGTAGCGGGGGGGAGACCCAGTACTTC. J is TRBJ2-1 and V is TRBV7-8; 10 bases are shared with TRBD2. The end of the DNA is better explained by TRBJ2-5, so the J call may be wrong. CDR3 length equals 14 residues. Germline values: CDR1 SGHVS, CDR2 FQNEAQ.

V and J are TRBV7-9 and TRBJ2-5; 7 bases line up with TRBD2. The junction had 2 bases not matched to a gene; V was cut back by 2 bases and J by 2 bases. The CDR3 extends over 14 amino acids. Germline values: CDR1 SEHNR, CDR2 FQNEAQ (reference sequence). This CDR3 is CASSLPGGQETQYF. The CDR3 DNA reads TGTGCCAGCAGCTTACCCGGGGGGCAAGAGACCCAGTACTTC.

CDR3 nucleotide sequence: TGTGCCAGCAGTGAAGCGGGGGGGCCCGGGGAGCTGTTTTTT. This translates into CASSEAGGPGELFF. This chain joins TRBV12-3 or TRBV12-4 and TRBJ2-2, with 10 bases lining up with TRBD2. Germline trimming cut 5 bases from V and 6 bases from J; bases unmatched to any gene: 3. The CDR3 totals 14 residues.

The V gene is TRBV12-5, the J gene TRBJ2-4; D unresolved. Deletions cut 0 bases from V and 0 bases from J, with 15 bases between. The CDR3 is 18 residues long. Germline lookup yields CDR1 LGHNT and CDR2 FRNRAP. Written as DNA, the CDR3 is TGTGCTAGTGGTTTGGTACGGCCCTACCGGCTAGCCAAAAACATTCAGTACTTC. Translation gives CASGLVRPYRLAKNIQYF.

The chain's CDR3 is CASSPGELTDTQYF. CDR3 sequence (DNA): TGTGCCAGCAGCCCTGGGGAGCTCACAGATACGCAGTATTTT. This chain links TRBV5-5 with TRBJ2-3, with D possibly being TRBD2 (5 bases). Germline V lookup: CDR1 SGHKS, CDR2 YYEKEE (reference sequence). The V end lost 4 bases, the J end lost 2 bases, and 11 bases lay between the germline ends. CDR3 length: 14 amino acids.

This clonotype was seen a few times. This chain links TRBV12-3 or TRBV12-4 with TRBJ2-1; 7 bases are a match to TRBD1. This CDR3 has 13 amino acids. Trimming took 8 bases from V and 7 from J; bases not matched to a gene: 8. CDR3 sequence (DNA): TGTGCCAGCGGGAAAGGGGGCGGGAATGAGCAGTTCTTC. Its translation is CASGKGGGNEQFF.

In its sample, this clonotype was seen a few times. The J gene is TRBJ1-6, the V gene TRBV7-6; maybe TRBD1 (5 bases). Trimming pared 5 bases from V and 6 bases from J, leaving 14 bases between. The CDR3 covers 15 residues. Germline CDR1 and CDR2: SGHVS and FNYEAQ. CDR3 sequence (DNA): TGTGCCAGCAGCCCAATCGACAGCTTTAATTCACCCCTCCACTTT. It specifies CASSPIDSFNSPLHF.

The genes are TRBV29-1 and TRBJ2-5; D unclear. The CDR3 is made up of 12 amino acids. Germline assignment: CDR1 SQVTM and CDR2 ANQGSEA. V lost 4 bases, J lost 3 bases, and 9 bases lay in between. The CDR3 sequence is CSVGQLKETQYF. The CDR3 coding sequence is TGCAGCGTTGGGCAGCTAAAAGAGACCCAGTACTTC.

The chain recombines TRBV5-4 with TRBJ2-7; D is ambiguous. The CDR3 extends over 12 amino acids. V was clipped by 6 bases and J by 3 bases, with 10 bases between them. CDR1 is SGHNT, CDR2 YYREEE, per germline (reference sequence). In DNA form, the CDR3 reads TGTGCCAGCATCGGACCGGACTACGAGCAGTACTTC. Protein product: CASIGPDYEQYF.

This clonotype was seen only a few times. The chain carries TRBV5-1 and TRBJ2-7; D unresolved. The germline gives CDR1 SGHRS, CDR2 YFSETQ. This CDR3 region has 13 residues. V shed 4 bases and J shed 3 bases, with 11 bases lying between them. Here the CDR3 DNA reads TGCGCCAGCAGCCTATGGGTGAGCTACGAGCAGTACTTC. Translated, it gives CASSLWVSYEQYF.

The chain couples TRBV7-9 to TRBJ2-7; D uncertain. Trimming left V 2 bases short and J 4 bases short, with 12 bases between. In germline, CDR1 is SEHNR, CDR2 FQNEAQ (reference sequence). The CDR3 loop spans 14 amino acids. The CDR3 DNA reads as TGTGCCAGCAGCTTAACCCCCATGGGGTACGAGCAGTACTTC. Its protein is CASSLTPMGYEQYF.

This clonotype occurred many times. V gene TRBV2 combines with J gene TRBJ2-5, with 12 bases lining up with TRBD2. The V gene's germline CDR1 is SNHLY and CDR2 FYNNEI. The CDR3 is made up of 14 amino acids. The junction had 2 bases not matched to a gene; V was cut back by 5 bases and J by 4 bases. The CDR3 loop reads CASSLAGGLETQYF. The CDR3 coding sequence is TGTGCCAGCAGTCTAGCGGGGGGGCTAGAGACCCAGTACTTC.

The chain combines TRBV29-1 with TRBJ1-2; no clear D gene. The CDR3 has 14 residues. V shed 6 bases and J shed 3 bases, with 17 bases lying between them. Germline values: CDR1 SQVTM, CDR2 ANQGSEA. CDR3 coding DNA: TGCAGCGTCGCCCTTGAGGTTCGCGACTATGGCTACACCTTC. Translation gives CSVALEVRDYGYTF.

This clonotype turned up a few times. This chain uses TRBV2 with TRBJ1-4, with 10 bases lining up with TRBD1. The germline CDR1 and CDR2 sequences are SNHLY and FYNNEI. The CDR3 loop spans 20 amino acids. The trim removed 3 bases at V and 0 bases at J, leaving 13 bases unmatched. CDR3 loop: CASSDPGTGVLYATNEKLFF. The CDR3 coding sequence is TGTGCCAGCAGTGACCCCGGGACAGGGGTTCTCTATGCAACTAATGAAAAACTGTTTTTT. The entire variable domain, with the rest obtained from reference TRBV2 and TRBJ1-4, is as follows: EPEVTQTPSHQVTQMGQEVILRCVPISNHLYFYWYRQILGQKVEFLVSFYNNEISEKSEIFDDQFSVERPDGSNFTLKIRSTKLEDSAMYFCASSDPGTGVLYATNEKLFFGSGTQLSVL.